The 15 T cell receptor beta chains in this list originate from one sample, sequenced in a study of T-cell reconstitution after alpha-beta-depleted transplantation in children (dated by TCRdb to about 2016). Receptor amplification or capture employed PCR. Sequencing was carried out with an Illumina HiSeq 2500. TCR libraries were prepared with molecular barcoding, using unique molecular identifiers to normalize TCRbeta repertoire quantification. The public sequencing data were trimmed at Q25 with fastp and processed into clonotypes with MiXCR by TCRdb, which kept only in-frame beta chains. Each entry merges the rows of one CDR3 protein and shows their most common DNA and genes. This sample holds about 900,000 distinct CDR3 sequences; about 31% were observed only once. Around 30% of the sample is held by the ten biggest clonotypes. The treatment or condition label, as the study defines it: allogeneic hematopoietic cell transplantation with graft depleted of TCRalphabeta T cells and CD19 B cells.

This specimen was PBMCs, mostly from graft donor cells, taken 360 days after TCRalphabeta/CD19-depleted stem cell transplant. The receptors come from a boy younger than two who had a stem cell transplant for SCID, so the T cells may come from the graft donor.

The rearrangement uses TRBV2 and TRBJ2-7; D might be TRBD1 or TRBD2, each matching 5 bases. The CDR3 is 12 residues long. V was shortened by 8 bases and J by 1 base, with 9 bases between the two germline ends. Germline loops: CDR1 SNHLY, CDR2 FYNNEI. DNA for the CDR3: TGTGCCAGCCGGGACCCTTCCTACGAGCAGTACTTC. Protein: CASRDPSYEQYF.

The chain employs TRBV20-1 and TRBJ1-4; D is unclear. The length of the CDR3 is 15 residues. In germline, CDR1 is DFQATT, CDR2 SNEGSKA (reference sequence). Trimming stripped 1 base from V and 8 bases from J, with 17 bases between. DNA of the CDR3: TGCAGTGCTAGAGTAGGTCTCTTGGGAGGAGAAAAACTGTTTTTT. It codes for CSARVGLLGGEKLFF.

The chain recombines TRBV28 with TRBJ2-1; D may be TRBD1 (5 bases). Trimming removed 1 base at V and 3 bases at J, with 13 bases between. Germline V gene lookup returns CDR1 MDHEN and CDR2 SYDVKM. The CDR3 runs 16 residues. The CDR3 sequence is CASSLSDSWRYNEQFF. The CDR3 DNA follows: TGTGCCAGCAGTTTATCCGACAGTTGGCGCTACAATGAGCAGTTCTTC.

This clonotype turned up a few times. The chain combines TRBV12-3 or TRBV12-4 with TRBJ2-1; D is unresolved. V was cut by 6 bases and J by 8 bases, with 8 bases left in between. The CDR3 sequence is 11 residues long. This chain's CDR3 is CASRFSYEQFF. CDR3 DNA sequence: TGTGCCAGCAGATTCTCCTATGAGCAGTTCTTC.

This clonotype was found a few times. Here the CDR3 reads CSARLSGDFTDTQYF. The CDR3 DNA reads as TGCAGTGCTAGACTTAGCGGGGACTTCACAGATACGCAGTATTTT. The chain joins TRBV20-1 to TRBJ2-3, with TRBD2 matching over 8 bases. The length of the CDR3 is 15 residues. The V gene's germline CDR1 is DFQATT and CDR2 SNEGSKA (reference sequence). V shed 2 bases and J 2 bases; nucleotides not matched to a gene: 6.

CDR3 nucleotide sequence: TGCAGCGTTGTAGGGCATCAAGAGACCCAGTACTTC. It translates to CSVVGHQETQYF. V gene TRBV29-1 combines with J gene TRBJ2-5; unclear D gene. The germline V gene has CDR1 SQVTM and CDR2 ANQGSEA. The CDR3 length is 12 residues. V shed 4 bases and J shed 2 bases, with 8 bases lying between them.

CDR3 region: CASSLARSQETQYF. Here the CDR3 DNA reads TGTGCCAGCAGCTTAGCACGAAGCCAAGAGACCCAGTACTTC. V and J are TRBV7-2 and TRBJ2-5; D gene uncertain. Per germline, CDR1 SGHTA and CDR2 FQGNSA. V was pared by 0 bases and J by 1 base, with 6 bases between. This CDR3 region has 14 residues. Filled out from reference TRBV7-2 and TRBJ2-5, the complete variable domain reads GAGVSQSPSNKVTEKGKDVELRCDPISGHTALYWYRQSLGQGLEFLIYFQGNSAPDKSGLPSDRFSAERTGGSVSTLTIQRTQQEDSAVYLCASSLARSQETQYFGPGTRLLVL.

The sample holds a few counts of this clonotype. J is TRBJ1-1 and V is TRBV7-9, with D maybe TRBD1 (6 bases). The germline V gene encodes CDR1 SEHNR and CDR2 FQNEAQ (reference sequence). V gave up 4 bases and J gave up 6 bases, with 12 bases separating them. The CDR3 covers 13 residues. CDR3 sequence (DNA): TGTGCCAGCAGCTCAGGGGTCGGTGCTGAAGCTTTCTTT. It yields the protein CASSSGVGAEAFF.

In this sample, this clonotype turned up a few times. V and J are TRBV4-1 and TRBJ2-2; TRBD1 might be the D (6 bases). V was pared by 5 bases and J by 0 bases, with 16 bases between. This CDR3 contains 17 residues. Germline V gives CDR1 MGHRA, CDR2 YSYEKL. The CDR3 region has the DNA TGCGCCAGCAGCTCGAATCAAGGACAGCCGAACACCGGGGAGCTGTTTTTT. It encodes CASSSNQGQPNTGELFF.

This clonotype has more than one count but fewer than ten. The rearrangement joins TRBV2 to TRBJ2-1, with D unresolved. The germline CDR1 and CDR2 sequences are SNHLY and FYNNEI. This CDR3 region has 13 residues. Trimming took 10 bases from V and 5 from J, leaving 15 bases between them. The CDR3 nucleotides are TGTGCCATGAGCGTCACCCCCAACAATGAGCAGTTCTTC. Protein: CAMSVTPNNEQFF.

This clonotype was observed a few times. The chain recombines TRBV7-2 with TRBJ2-6; either TRBD1 or TRBD2 may supply D (5 bases each). Trimming took off 2 bases at V and 3 bases at J, with 8 bases between the two ends. This CDR3 spans 15 amino acids. The germline V gene encodes CDR1 SGHTA and CDR2 FQGNSA. CDR3 sequence: CASSLWGFGANVLTF. The CDR3 bases are TGTGCCAGCAGCTTATGGGGGTTTGGGGCCAACGTCCTGACTTTC.

J is TRBJ2-5 and V is TRBV15, with a possible D match to TRBD2 (7 bases). This CDR3 has 16 amino acids. The V gene's germline CDR1 is LNHNV and CDR2 YYDKDF (reference sequence). V shed 0 bases and J shed 5 bases, with 16 bases lying between them. In DNA, the CDR3 is TGTGCCACCAGCAGAGATAGTCGGGGGGCCGGGGAGACCCAGTACTTC. Amino acids: CATSRDSRGAGETQYF. The whole variable domain, remainder taken from reference TRBV15 and TRBJ2-5, is DAMVIQNPRYQVTQFGKPVTLSCSQTLNHNVMYWYQQKSSQAPKLLFHYYDKDFNNEADTPDNFQSRRPNTSFCFLDIRSPGLGDTAMYLCATSRDSRGAGETQYFGPGTRLLVL.

The chain joins TRBV6-5 to TRBJ1-1; 10 nucleotides line up with TRBD1. The CDR3 has 17 residues. The V segment lost 0 bases and the J segment 6 bases; nucleotides outside the gene matches: 10. CDR1 MNHEY and CDR2 SVGAGI come from the germline V gene. The CDR3 nucleotides read TGTGCCAGCAGTTACTCGGTCCGGGACAGGGGTAAATCTGAAGCTTTCTTT. Amino acids: CASSYSVRDRGKSEAFF.

A few counts support this clonotype. V gene TRBV25-1 combines with J gene TRBJ2-1; D call uncertain. With 3 bases removed from V and 3 bases from J, the gap between germline ends came to 6 bases. The CDR3 contains 13 residues. Germline V gene lookup returns CDR1 MGHDK and CDR2 SYGVNS. CDR3 coding DNA: TGTGCCAGCAGTGACACGGGCTACAATGAGCAGTTCTTC. This encodes CASSDTGYNEQFF.

The chain is built from TRBV15 and TRBJ2-1; 9 positions match TRBD2. Germline V gives CDR1 LNHNV, CDR2 YYDKDF (reference sequence). With V trimmed by 5 bases and J by 5 bases, 10 bases remained unmatched. The CDR3 has 16 residues. The CDR3 DNA follows: TGTGCCACCAGCCGAACTAGCGGGCGACCCGACAATGAGCAGTTCTTC. Amino acid sequence: CATSRTSGRPDNEQFF.